One and the same sample provided the 9 T cell receptor beta chains below, sequenced in a study of cytomegalovirus exposure and HLA in healthy donors. Primers for the PCR totalled 60 Vbeta and 13 Jbeta. Libraries were prepared by immunoSEQ multiplex PCR; TCRdb keeps only in-frame clonotypes and omits some of them. The sample includes roughly 100,000 clones, roughly two thirds seen only once; the top ten take approximately 3%. The material sequenced was PBMCs. Source of these receptors: a man younger than 40 in good health and CMV-seronegative.

This clone was found a few times. The genes are TRBV6-5 and TRBJ1-1; D not certain. Germline CDR1 MNHEY, CDR2 SVGAGI. The CDR3 has 14 residues. V gave up 4 bases and J gave up 3 bases, with 12 bases separating them. The CDR3 loop reads CASSLGLRDTEAFF. The DNA for the CDR3 is TGTGCCAGCAGTTTGGGCCTGAGGGACACTGAAGCTTTCTTT.

The J gene is TRBJ1-1, the V gene TRBV7-9; 7 nucleotides agree with TRBD1. From germline, CDR1 is SEHNR and CDR2 FQNEAQ (reference sequence). The CDR3 is made up of 14 amino acids. After removal of 7 bases from V and 0 bases from J, the junction contained 5 bases not matched to a gene. The CDR3 spells CASKLGQLNTEAFF. The CDR3 bases are TGTGCCAGCAAGCTGGGACAGCTGAACACTGAAGCTTTCTTT.

The rearrangement joins TRBV7-3 to TRBJ1-1; D is undetermined. The CDR3 is 13 amino acids. Germline CDR1 SGHTA, CDR2 FQGTGA. The V and J ends lost 4 bases and 1 base respectively, with 7 bases between them. CDR3 DNA sequence: TGTGCCAGCAGCTCCGGGTCGAACACTGAAGCTTTCTTT. Encoded protein: CASSSGSNTEAFF.

J is TRBJ2-7 and V is TRBV2; perhaps TRBD2 as D (5 bases). Trimming took off 4 bases at V and 5 bases at J, with 12 bases between the two ends. Germline CDR1 reads SNHLY; CDR2 reads FYNNEI. The CDR3 runs to 13 residues. CDR3 region: CASSGESMDEQYF. DNA for the CDR3: TGTGCCAGCAGTGGGGAGTCTATGGACGAGCAGTACTTC.

The V and J genes are TRBV10-3 and TRBJ2-7, with 7 bases identical to TRBD1. In germline, CDR1 is ENHRY, CDR2 SYGVKD. The V segment lost 2 bases and the J segment 5 bases; nucleotides outside the gene matches: 9. The CDR3 covers 15 residues. The CDR3 sequence is CAISEAGGFENEQYF. The CDR3, as DNA: TGTGCCATCAGTGAGGCAGGGGGATTCGAGAACGAGCAGTACTTC.

The rearrangement links TRBV13 to TRBJ1-4, with 7 nucleotides matching TRBD1. V lost 3 bases to trimming and J lost 6 bases; unmatched junction nucleotides: 7. The CDR3 totals 15 residues. Germline V gene lookup returns CDR1 PRHDT and CDR2 FYEKMQ (reference sequence). In DNA, the CDR3 is TGTGCCAGCAGCTTGGGGGACAGACTAGATGAAAAACTGTTTTTT. It translates to CASSLGDRLDEKLFF.

The chain has TRBV7-9 and TRBJ1-2; tentative D call: TRBD1 (5 bases). Trimming removed 5 bases at V and 7 bases at J, with 14 bases between. The CDR3 consists of 13 residues. The germline gives CDR1 SEHNR, CDR2 FQNEAQ (reference sequence). CDR3 region: CASSETGFGGYTF. The CDR3 DNA reads TGTGCCAGCAGCGAAACAGGATTTGGTGGCTACACCTTC.

The chain recombines TRBV25-1 with TRBJ1-4; D gene ambiguous. This CDR3 is built from 13 residues. V was shortened by 3 bases and J by 8 bases, with 10 bases between the two germline ends. Germline assignment: CDR1 MGHDK and CDR2 SYGVNS. CDR3 sequence (DNA): TGTGCCAGCAGTGAGACAATTGGGGAAAAACTGTTTTTT. Protein sequence: CASSETIGEKLFF.

The chain joins TRBV7-9 to TRBJ2-3, with D maybe TRBD2 (6 bases). This CDR3 has 14 amino acids. Between the trimmed V and J ends, which lost 8 bases and 5 bases, there was a span of 17 bases. CDR1 is SEHNR and CDR2 is FQNEAQ in the germline V gene (reference sequence). The CDR3 region is CASGAGRGGDTQYF. DNA for the CDR3: TGTGCCAGCGGTGCTGGGCGGGGTGGAGATACGCAGTATTTT.